These T cell receptor beta chains were read from a single sample in a study of identical twins. Each CDR3 protein is one row after TCRdb ran MiXCR on the 5' RACE reads. The profile shows more than 650,000 distinct CDR3 sequences, around 6.1% of them singletons. Sequenced sample: naive T cells sorted from blood. The receptors were sampled from a man aged 18 to 29 in good health. Both conserved end residues are part of each CDR3. The D gene is left open where the match is weak. Size is omitted from some rows. Given values are once, few, many or a class for expanded clones.

CDR3 protein | CDR3 DNA | D gene | clone size | J gene | V gene
CAISESGKTQYF | TGTGCCATCAGTGAGTCCGGGAAGACCCAGTACTTC | NA | few | TRBJ2-5 | TRBV10-3
CASSPPAGAVYTQYF | TGTGCCAGCAGTCCCCCGGCGGGAGCGGTGTATACGCAGTATTTT | TRBD2 | NA | TRBJ2-3 | TRBV28
CASSWREINTGELFF | TGTGCCAGCAGCTGGCGGGAGATAAACACCGGGGAGCTGTTTTTT | TRBD2 | few | TRBJ2-2 | TRBV13
CASSQDPAARETQYF | TGTGCCAGCAGCCAAGATCCCGCAGCCAGAGAGACCCAGTACTTC | NA | many | TRBJ2-5 | TRBV3-1
CASSDYLYEQYF | TGTGCCAGCAGTGACTACCTCTACGAGCAGTACTTC | NA | few | TRBJ2-7 | TRBV25-1
CASSMLPGLAGGSYNEQFF | TGTGCCAGCAGCATGCTACCGGGACTAGCGGGAGGCTCCTACAATGAGCAGTTCTTC | TRBD2 | many | TRBJ2-1 | TRBV11-2
CSVESLMMGQFF | TGCAGCGTTGAGTCCTTAATGATGGGACAGTTCTTC | NA | many | TRBJ2-1 | TRBV29-1
CASSLFLDTGELFF | TGTGCCAGCAGTTTATTCCTGGACACCGGGGAGCTGTTTTTT | NA | many | TRBJ2-2 | TRBV28
CASLQGNYNEQFF | TGTGCCAGCCTACAGGGTAACTACAATGAGCAGTTCTTC | NA | NA | TRBJ2-1 | TRBV12-3/TRBV12-4
CAGSSFQGSEQFF | TGTGCCGGATCTTCCTTCCAGGGGAGTGAGCAGTTCTTC | NA | few | TRBJ2-1 | TRBV30
CASSVATWVGSAGGPNEQFF | TGTGCCAGCAGCGTAGCTACCTGGGTTGGCTCCGCGGGAGGGCCGAATGAGCAGTTCTTC | TRBD2 | many | TRBJ2-1 | TRBV9
CASSLVPGLNSYNEQFF | TGTGCCAGCAGCTTGGTTCCCGGACTTAACTCCTACAATGAGCAGTTCTTC | NA | NA | TRBJ2-1 | TRBV5-5
CATKRDGANEQFF | TGTGCCACCAAGAGGGACGGGGCCAATGAGCAGTTCTTC | NA | NA | TRBJ2-1 | TRBV24-1
CASSPGDRAGREPQHF | TGTGCCAGCAGTCCCGGGGACAGGGCAGGAAGGGAGCCCCAGCATTTT | TRBD1 | many | TRBJ1-5 | TRBV12-3/TRBV12-4
CASSQDRVGANVLTF | TGTGCCAGCAGCCAAGATCGAGTGGGGGCCAACGTCCTGACTTTC | NA | few | TRBJ2-6 | TRBV4-2
CSAPTGSAGETQYF | TGCAGTGCCCCGACAGGCTCTGCAGGAGAGACCCAGTACTTC | NA | many | TRBJ2-5 | TRBV20-1
CASSHGRGGPEAFF | TGCGCCAGCAGCCACGGCAGGGGGGGCCCTGAAGCTTTCTTT | TRBD1 | few | TRBJ1-1 | TRBV4-1
CASSSQVYSYEQYF | TGTGCCAGCAGCTCCCAGGTATACTCCTACGAGCAGTACTTC | NA | many | TRBJ2-7 | TRBV7-9
CASRYRGTSTDTQYF | TGTGCCAGCAGGTACAGGGGTACTAGCACAGATACGCAGTATTTT | TRBD1 | few | TRBJ2-3 | TRBV2
CASSSDRVSTEAFF | TGTGCCAGCAGTTCCGACAGGGTGAGCACTGAAGCTTTCTTT | TRBD1 | many | TRBJ1-1 | TRBV12-3/TRBV12-4
CASSSGHLAEAFF | TGTGCCAGCAGTTCGGGACATTTAGCAGAAGCTTTCTTT | NA | NA | TRBJ1-1 | TRBV12-3/TRBV12-4
CASRLTGDTGELFF | TGCGCCAGCAGACTCACAGGGGACACCGGGGAGCTGTTTTTT | TRBD1 | many | TRBJ2-2 | TRBV5-1
CASTRSGRAYDEQFF | TGTGCCAGCACCCGTAGCGGGAGGGCCTACGATGAGCAGTTCTTC | TRBD2 | few | TRBJ2-1 | TRBV27
CAISADRDNEQFF | TGTGCCATCAGCGCGGACAGGGACAATGAGCAGTTCTTC | TRBD1 | many | TRBJ2-1 | TRBV10-3
CAVPDRVGGGELFF | TGTGCCGTCCCGGACCGCGTTGGTGGCGGGGAGCTGTTTTTT | NA | few | TRBJ2-2 | TRBV6-2/TRBV6-3